This record concerns one TCR beta chain sequence. As yet, its antigen is unknown. This clone may be a read error of a much larger clone one base away. The data were taken from a study of molecular identifiers for immune sequencing clone quantification. The CDR3 spans 12 residues. CDR1 and CDR2 from the germline V gene are SQVTM and ANQGSEA. Sorted inputs of roughly 17,000 to 1,100,000 cells, with 10%, 30% or 50% RNA, yielded naive CD8 libraries. Sorting was used to obtain naive CD8 T cells (CD8+CD4-CCR7+CD45RA+). Each CDR3 protein gets one entry after TCRdb re-called the PCR reads with MiXCR. The sample carries 490,000 or so distinct CDR3 sequences, roughly a fifth recorded once. Study findings and constraints: Highly expanded clones may be undercounted when identical TCR molecules share barcodes. Beyond 20 RNA copies, clones held over 98% of effector molecules, compared with under 1% in naive cells.

The rearrangement links TRBV29-1 to TRBJ1-1; the D is unclear. The source is a human donor in good health. Some libraries in this study had Jurkat cell RNA spiked in. The specimen was naive CD8+ T cells from blood, with Jurkat cell RNA spiked in. Subset indicated: FACS-sorted CD8+CD4-CCR7+CD45RA+ naive T cells. This chain's CDR3 is CSAVLLNTEASF. DNA of the CDR3: TGCAGCGCTGTTCTTTTGAACACTGAAGCTTCCTTT.